The 19 T cell receptor beta chains below all came from one sample that was sequenced in a study of T-cell reconstitution after alpha-beta-depleted transplantation in children. Unique molecular identifiers were built into the TCRbeta library. In TCRdb, the PCR reads were re-called with MiXCR into one record per CDR3 protein. The table has some 590,000 distinct CDR3 sequences, approximately 10% seen once. The sequenced sample was PBMCs from the stem cell graft donor, obtained from the stem cell graft. All receptors derive from a human donor who donated a stem cell graft to a child with acute myeloid leukemia.

This clonotype has only a few counts. The chain is built from TRBV11-2 and TRBJ2-7, with TRBD1 identical over 9 bases. Germline V CDR1 and CDR2: SGHAT, FQNNGV. V dropped 5 bases and J dropped 6; count of bases not matched to a gene: 8. The CDR3 loop spans 14 amino acids. The DNA of the CDR3 is TGTGCCAGCAGCCTCCGGGACAGGGTGCGCGAGCAGTACTTC. Protein: CASSLRDRVREQYF. Based on the CDR3 plus reference TRBV11-2 and TRBJ2-7, the full variable domain is EAGVAQSPRYKIIEKRQSVAFWCNPISGHATLYWYQQILGQGPKLLIQFQNNGVVDDSQLPKDRFSAERLKGVDSTLKIQPAKLEDSAVYLCASSLRDRVREQYFGPGTRLTVT.

J is TRBJ2-5 and V is TRBV21-1; the table names TRBD1, a call not compared with the DNA. TRBV21-1 is a pseudogene segment. The CDR3 runs to 15 residues. The CDR3 DNA is TGTGCCAGCAGCAAAGACCAGGGGGCTCGGGAGACCCAGTACTTC. Protein: CASSKDQGARETQYF.

This clonotype came up a few times. This chain links TRBV29-1 with TRBJ2-2; TRBD1 might be the D (6 bases). The CDR3 totals 15 residues. The germline gives CDR1 SQVTM, CDR2 ANQGSEA. Trimming removed 6 bases at V and 3 bases at J, with 17 bases between. CDR3 sequence reads: CSVVKWGRDTGELFF. The CDR3 coding sequence is TGCAGCGTGGTTAAATGGGGGCGCGACACCGGGGAGCTGTTTTTT.

This clonotype was counted a few times. The chain is built from TRBV6-1 and TRBJ2-4, with TRBD2 matching over 9 bases. With V trimmed by 7 bases and J by 2 bases, 6 bases remained unmatched. CDR3 length equals 15 residues. The germline gives CDR1 MNHNS, CDR2 SASEGT. CDR3 bases: TGTGCCAGCATGAGCGGGAGGTTGTCCAAAAACATTCAGTACTTC. Translating it yields CASMSGRLSKNIQYF.

This clonotype was seen more than once but under ten times. The V and J genes are TRBV24-1 and TRBJ1-1; D is unresolved. The V gene's germline CDR1 is KGHDR and CDR2 SFDVKD. With 4 bases removed from V and 3 bases from J, the gap between germline ends came to 11 bases. The CDR3 contains 14 residues. The CDR3 nucleotides read TGTGCCACCAGTGACGCAGACTTGGACACTGAAGCTTTCTTT. It translates to CATSDADLDTEAFF.

This clonotype was seen only a few times. The rearrangement uses TRBV6-2 or TRBV6-3 and TRBJ1-2; 8 positions agree with TRBD1. Germline values: CDR1 MNHEY, CDR2 SVGEGT. CDR3 length equals 17 residues. The V gene end was trimmed by 2 bases and the J gene end by 5 bases; junction bases not matched to a gene: 13. DNA for the CDR3: TGTGCCAGCAGTTACGTTGTCGGCAGGGGGCTGAATTATGGCTACACCTTC. As protein: CASSYVVGRGLNYGYTF.

CDR3 amino acids: CASNDRAPNYGYTF. For the CDR3, the DNA is TGTGCCAGCAACGACAGGGCCCCTAACTATGGCTACACCTTC. The V and J genes are TRBV28 and TRBJ1-2, with 7 bases aligning to TRBD1. The CDR3 spans 14 residues. From germline, CDR1 is MDHEN and CDR2 SYDVKM. The J segment lost 0 bases and the V segment lost 7 bases, leaving 5 bases of the junction unmatched.

Regarding this clonotype: This sequence may be a read error, since a much larger clone differs from it by one base. This chain joins TRBV9 and TRBJ2-5; D ambiguous. Germline CDR1 is SGDLS and CDR2 is YYNGEE. CDR3 size: 12 residues. The CDR3 spells CASSVAQEAQYF. In DNA, the CDR3 is TGTGCCAGCAGCGTAGCACAAGAGGCCCAGTACTTC.

This clonotype was detected ten times or more. This chain links TRBV29-1 with TRBJ2-1; 10 nucleotides align to TRBD2. Germline loops: CDR1 SQVTM, CDR2 ANQGSEA. The CDR3 is 14 residues long. With V trimmed by 8 bases and J by 2 bases, 6 bases remained unmatched. CDR3 loop: CSTTGTSAYNEQFF. The CDR3 DNA follows: TGCAGCACAACCGGGACTAGCGCCTACAATGAGCAGTTCTTC.

The V gene is TRBV14, the J gene TRBJ2-5, with a possible D match to TRBD2 (6 bases). The V gene lost 4 bases and the J gene lost 4 bases, with 19 bases spanning the gap. The CDR3 loop spans 16 amino acids. Germline values: CDR1 SGHDN, CDR2 FVKESK. The CDR3 sequence: CASSPPLAFQAETQYF. CDR3 sequence (DNA): TGTGCCAGCAGCCCTCCCCTAGCGTTCCAAGCAGAGACCCAGTACTTC. Drawing the rest from reference TRBV14 and TRBJ2-5, the complete variable domain is EAGVTQFPSHSVIEKGQTVTLRCDPISGHDNLYWYRRVMGKEIKFLLHFVKESKQDESGMPNNRFLAERTGGTYSTLKVQPAELEDSGVYFCASSPPLAFQAETQYFGPGTRLLVL.

This clonotype was seen many times. CDR3 nucleotide sequence: TGCAGTGCTAGAGGCCGGCCTAATAACGCCTACGAGCAGTACTTC. This gives the protein CSARGRPNNAYEQYF. The V and J genes are TRBV20-1 and TRBJ2-7; D is unresolved. CDR1 and CDR2 (germline): DFQATT, SNEGSKA (reference sequence). The CDR3 totals 15 residues. V was trimmed by 1 base and J by 2 bases, leaving 15 bases between them.

This clonotype was observed a handful of times. J is TRBJ2-6 and V is TRBV11-2; D might be TRBD2 (6 bases). V dropped 4 bases and J dropped 0 bases, with 19 bases sitting between them. The CDR3 extends over 19 amino acids. Looked up from germline, CDR1 is SGHAT and CDR2 is FQNNGV. The CDR3, as DNA: TGTGCCAGCAGCTCGTGGAGGGTGGATAGGATCTCTGGGGCCAACGTCCTGACTTTC. Amino acid sequence: CASSSWRVDRISGANVLTF.

This clonotype came up a few times. CDR3 protein: CASSARANEQFF. For the CDR3, the DNA is TGTGCCAGCTCTGCCCGGGCTAATGAGCAGTTCTTC. This chain joins TRBV2 and TRBJ2-1; no definite D call. The CDR3 totals 12 residues. Per the germline V gene, CDR1 is SNHLY and CDR2 is FYNNEI. The V gene lost 8 bases and the J gene lost 7 bases, with 12 bases spanning the gap.

This clonotype was observed at least ten times. This sequence joins TRBV7-9 and TRBJ1-2; D may be TRBD1 (6 bases). Germline V gene sequence: CDR1 SEHNR, CDR2 FQNEAQ (reference sequence). V lost 4 bases to trimming and J lost 6 bases, with 21 bases between them. The CDR3 extends over 16 amino acids. This CDR3 is CASSSYLRGKGDGYTF. DNA for the CDR3: TGTGCCAGCAGCTCCTACTTAAGGGGGAAAGGGGATGGCTACACCTTC.

This clonotype was seen a few times. This sequence joins TRBV20-1 and TRBJ2-2, with unresolved D. Germline CDR1 is DFQATT and CDR2 is SNEGSKA (reference sequence). The ends were cut back, 0 bases at V and 6 bases at J, with 11 bases in the middle. The CDR3 has 14 residues. The CDR3 nucleotides read TGCAGTGCTAGAGATCCCTCGCCTTCCGGGGAGCTGTTTTTT. It encodes CSARDPSPSGELFF.

This clonotype was found a few times. The genes are TRBV9 and TRBJ1-2; unclear D gene. From germline, CDR1 is SGDLS and CDR2 YYNGEE. Trimming took off 4 bases at V and 6 bases at J, with 13 bases between the two ends. The CDR3 is 13 amino acids. The CDR3 spells CASSPYARDGYTF. The CDR3 DNA sequence: TGTGCCAGCAGCCCTTACGCGAGGGATGGCTACACCTTC.

This clonotype has just a few counts. V and J are TRBV10-3 and TRBJ2-4; the match to TRBD1 covers 10 bases. The CDR3 covers 14 residues. Losses at the gene ends were 4 bases for V and 8 bases for J; bases not matched to a gene: 5. Germline-derived CDR1 and CDR2 are ENHRY and SYGVKD. This CDR3 reads CAISVSGQGDIQYF. CDR3 coding DNA: TGTGCCATCAGTGTGAGCGGACAGGGGGACATTCAGTACTTC.

This clonotype turned up a few times. This chain connects TRBV11-1 to TRBJ2-1; 13 bases match TRBD2. The V segment lost 7 bases and the J segment 3 bases; nucleotides outside the gene matches: 12. The CDR3 contains 18 residues. Germline assignment: CDR1 SGHAT and CDR2 FQDESV (reference sequence). The CDR3 DNA sequence: TGTGCCAGCAACCACCCACTAGCGGGAGGGCCACACTACAATGAGCAGTTCTTC. Encoded protein: CASNHPLAGGPHYNEQFF.

This clonotype was counted only a few times. J is TRBJ2-3 and V is TRBV7-8; 9 bases line up with TRBD2. Unmatched junction bases numbered 4, after V lost 1 base and J lost 5 bases. The CDR3 totals 15 residues. In germline, CDR1 is SGHVS, CDR2 FQNEAQ. The CDR3 region has the DNA TGTGCCAGCAGCTTAGAGGCGGGAGGGGGAGATACGCAGTATTTT. It encodes CASSLEAGGGDTQYF.